One sample yielded the 23 T cell receptor beta chains listed below, sequenced in a study of blood T cells in healthy people across ages. A sample-barcoded 5' primer and a J-beta primer mix were used in a second PCR of roughly 7 to 12 cycles. One entry per CDR3 protein, called by TCRdb with MiXCR from the 5' RACE reads. The sample yields fewer than 1,200,000 distinct CDR3 sequences, almost 25% seen once. The sample was also reused in another study, on T cells of mothers and their children.

Specimen: blood. The receptors derive from a girl aged 2 to 9 in good health.

This clonotype has just a few counts. V is TRBV5-6 and J is TRBJ2-1, with 8 bases aligning to TRBD1. The trim removed 0 bases at V and 12 bases at J, leaving 5 bases unmatched. In germline, CDR1 is SGHDT, CDR2 YYEEEE. There are 13 residues in the CDR3. CDR3 protein: CASSLGGDRGQFF. CDR3 DNA: TGTGCCAGCAGCTTGGGGGGCGACAGGGGGCAGTTCTTC.

This rearrangement joins TRBV4-1 to TRBJ2-5; D possibly corresponds to TRBD1 (6 bases). The CDR3 runs 14 residues. CDR1 is MGHRA and CDR2 is YSYEKL in the germline V gene. The ends were cut back, 0 bases at V and 5 bases at J, with 10 bases in the middle. The CDR3 sequence: CASSQDHREETQYF. CDR3 nucleotide sequence: TGCGCCAGCAGCCAAGATCACAGGGAGGAGACCCAGTACTTC.

As DNA, the CDR3 is TGTGCCAGCAGCGTCAACGGATACTATGGCTACACCTTC. Translated: CASSVNGYYGYTF. The chain is built from TRBV9 and TRBJ1-2; no firm D call. Looked up from germline, CDR1 is SGDLS and CDR2 is YYNGEE. The V end lost 2 bases, the J end lost 3 bases, and 8 bases lay between the germline ends. The CDR3 covers 13 residues.

This clonotype was found a few times. V usage is TRBV7-9 and J usage is TRBJ2-1; TRBD2 might be the D (6 bases). This CDR3 contains 16 residues. Germline V CDR1 and CDR2: SEHNR, FQNEAQ (reference sequence). V lost 4 bases and J lost 3, with 16 bases in between. CDR3 coding DNA: TGTGCCAGCAGCTCCCTCCCGGGAGCCGACTACAATGAGCAGTTCTTC. Translating it yields CASSSLPGADYNEQFF. Looking up the rest from reference TRBV7-9 and TRBJ2-1 gives the full variable domain: DTGVSQNPRHKITKRGQNVTFRCDPISEHNRLYWYRQTLGQGPEFLTYFQNEAQLEKSRLLSDRFSAERPKGSFSTLEIQRTEQGDSAMYLCASSSLPGADYNEQFFGPGTRLTVL.

The CDR3 nucleotides read TGTGCCAGCAGCTTTTTAGGGAGTACAACTAATGAAAAACTGTTTTTT. Amino acids: CASSFLGSTTNEKLFF. The genes are TRBV7-6 and TRBJ1-4; D ambiguous. V gave up 3 bases and J gave up 0 bases, with 11 bases separating them. The germline gives CDR1 SGHVS, CDR2 FNYEAQ. CDR3 length: 16 amino acids. Using reference TRBV7-6 and TRBJ1-4 for the parts outside the CDR3, the full variable domain is GAGVSQSPRYKVTKRGQDVALRCDPISGHVSLYWYRQALGQGPEFLTYFNYEAQQDKSGLPNDRFSAERPEGSISTLTIQRTEQRDSAMYRCASSFLGSTTNEKLFFGSGTQLSVL.

This clonotype was counted a few times. This chain joins TRBV20-1 and TRBJ2-5, with D unclear. Germline V gene data show CDR1 as DFQATT and CDR2 as SNEGSKA (reference sequence). There are 12 residues in the CDR3. Trimming left V 6 bases short and J 2 bases short, with 10 bases between. CDR3 sequence reads: CSAARSQETQYF. The DNA for the CDR3 is TGCAGTGCCGCCCGCTCGCAAGAGACCCAGTACTTC.

The chain employs TRBV9 and TRBJ2-6; no firm D call. V shed 4 bases and J shed 0 bases, with 8 bases lying between them. The CDR3 is 15 amino acids. Germline V gene data show CDR1 as SGDLS and CDR2 as YYNGEE. The CDR3 region has the DNA TGTGCCAGCAGCAACACGAACTCTGGGGCCAACGTCCTGACTTTC. It is translated as CASSNTNSGANVLTF.

As regards this clonotype: The junction departs from germline at one end; a sequencing error may be responsible. J is TRBJ2-7 and V is TRBV3-1, with TRBD2 as a possible D gene (5 bases). Germline V gene lookup returns CDR1 LGHDT and CDR2 YNNKEL (reference sequence). The CDR3 consists of 13 residues. CDR3 residues: CASSEGGIYERYF. The CDR3 DNA is TGTGCCAGCAGCGAGGGTGGGATCTACGAGCGGTACTTC.

This clonotype turned up a few times. The chain couples TRBV28 to TRBJ2-3, with TRBD2 identical over 14 bases. V lost 5 bases, J lost 7 bases, and 5 bases stayed unmatched. The CDR3 covers 15 residues. CDR1 is MDHEN and CDR2 is SYDVKM in the germline V gene. Here the CDR3 DNA reads TGTGCCAGCAGTAGACTAGCGGGAGGGCCGAATACGCAGTATTTT. The encoded protein is CASSRLAGGPNTQYF. Full variable domain (outside the CDR3, taken from reference TRBV28 and TRBJ2-3): DVKVTQSSRYLVKRTGEKVFLECVQDMDHENMFWYRQDPGLGLRLIYFSYDVKMKEKGDIPEGYSVSREKKERFSLILESASTNQTSMYLCASSRLAGGPNTQYFGPGTRLTVL.

The chain employs TRBV28 and TRBJ2-5; 7 nucleotides match TRBD1. V dropped 4 bases and J dropped 3; count of bases not matched to a gene: 5. Germline V gives CDR1 MDHEN, CDR2 SYDVKM. The CDR3 is 14 residues long. CDR3 nucleotide sequence: TGTGCCAGCAGTTCGACAGGGCGTGAAGAGACCCAGTACTTC. It translates to CASSSTGREETQYF.

The chain is built from TRBV11-2 and TRBJ2-1; 7 nucleotides align to TRBD2. CDR3 length equals 16 residues. Trimming at V came to 4 bases and at J to 1 base, leaving 7 bases not matched to a gene. Germline V lookup: CDR1 SGHAT, CDR2 FQNNGV. The CDR3 reads CASSSKSGESYNEQFF. The CDR3 bases are TGTGCCAGCAGCTCGAAAAGCGGGGAGTCCTACAATGAGCAGTTCTTC.

This clonotype was picked up a small number of times. This sequence joins TRBV21-1 and TRBJ2-7; whether TRBD1, the table's D call, matches the DNA was not checked. TRBV21-1 is noted as a pseudogene. The length of the CDR3 is 18 residues. The CDR3 here is CASSNPGKEAPGPSEQYF. The CDR3 DNA sequence: TGTGCCAGCAGCAACCCCGGGAAAGAAGCCCCGGGGCCATCAGAGCAGTACTTC.

This clonotype has just a few counts. The chain links TRBV29-1 to TRBJ1-2; D gene ambiguous. The CDR3 consists of 11 residues. The V end was cut by 7 bases, the J end by 2 bases, with 8 bases between. The germline gives CDR1 SQVTM, CDR2 ANQGSEA. CDR3 residues: CSGRSNYGYTF. CDR3 DNA sequence: TGCAGCGGACGATCGAACTATGGCTACACCTTC.

The gene calls are TRBV29-1 and TRBJ2-7; D might be TRBD1 (6 bases). Germline V gives CDR1 SQVTM, CDR2 ANQGSEA. The CDR3 consists of 12 residues. V was cut by 2 bases and J by 7 bases, with 12 bases left in between. CDR3 bases: TGCAGCGTTGAAAGCGGTAGGGGGGAGCAGTACTTC. It is translated as CSVESGRGEQYF.

Only a few counts were recorded for this clonotype. The V and J genes are TRBV25-1 and TRBJ1-6; D is ambiguous. The V end lost 2 bases, the J end lost 1 base, and 6 bases lay between the germline ends. Germline loops: CDR1 MGHDK, CDR2 SYGVNS. This CDR3 contains 15 residues. CDR3 DNA: TGTGCCAGCAGTGAAACAGCATCCTATAATTCACCCCTCCACTTT. This codes for CASSETASYNSPLHF.

This clonotype came up a few times. The V and J genes are TRBV12-3 or TRBV12-4 and TRBJ2-4; D remains unclear. Trimming stripped 8 bases from V and 13 bases from J, with 15 bases between. The CDR3 sequence is 11 residues long. For the CDR3, the DNA is TGTGCCAGCGGACGAGAGAGGAAGCAGTACTTC. It encodes CASGRERKQYF.

J is TRBJ1-2 and V is TRBV29-1, with D uncertain. Germline-derived CDR1 and CDR2 are SQVTM and ANQGSEA. V gave up 1 base and J gave up 2 bases, with 11 bases separating them. The CDR3 length is 14 residues. CDR3 sequence: CSVEAGPTNYGYTF. The CDR3 region has the DNA TGCAGCGTTGAAGCAGGACCTACGAACTATGGCTACACCTTC.

This clonotype has more than one count but fewer than ten. V is TRBV6-4 and J is TRBJ1-1; unclear D gene. V was cut by 7 bases and J by 3 bases, with 9 bases left in between. The CDR3 is 12 residues long. The germline CDR1 and CDR2 sequences are MRHNA and SNTAGT. DNA of the CDR3: TGTGCCAGCAATTATCCTCACACTGAAGCTTTCTTT. Translation: CASNYPHTEAFF.

This rearrangement joins TRBV5-6 to TRBJ1-2; a possible D gene is TRBD1 (6 bases). The CDR3 extends over 14 amino acids. V lost 2 bases and J 3 bases, leaving 11 bases between the germline ends. Germline lookup yields CDR1 SGHDT and CDR2 YYEEEE. CDR3 sequence (DNA): TGTGCCAGCAGCTTTCGGGGGCTTGACTATGGCTACACCTTC. This codes for CASSFRGLDYGYTF.

V is TRBV15 and J is TRBJ2-2, with 7 bases matching TRBD1. Germline-derived CDR1 and CDR2 are LNHNV and YYDKDF (reference sequence). This CDR3 spans 14 amino acids. V dropped 5 bases and J dropped 5; count of bases not matched to a gene: 5. This CDR3 is CATSPRGQTGELFF. The CDR3 bases are TGTGCCACCAGCCCGAGGGGGCAAACCGGGGAGCTGTTTTTT.

In this sample, this clonotype turned up a few times. V and J are TRBV20-1 and TRBJ2-3; the match to TRBD2 covers 13 bases. J lost 4 bases, V lost 5 bases, and 9 bases had no gene match. CDR3 length equals 16 residues. Germline CDR1 reads DFQATT; CDR2 reads SNEGSKA (reference sequence). This CDR3 reads CSAPAGLAGLADTQYF. The CDR3 DNA reads TGCAGTGCTCCAGCGGGACTAGCGGGGTTGGCAGATACGCAGTATTTT.

J is TRBJ2-1 and V is TRBV2, with 8 positions matching TRBD1. Germline assignment: CDR1 SNHLY and CDR2 FYNNEI. The V and J ends lost 9 bases and 9 bases, in that order; junction bases with no gene match: 10. There are 13 residues in the CDR3. CDR3 nucleotide sequence: TGTGCCAGTCAGGGGACAGGTACAACTGAGCAGTTCTTC. Residues: CASQGTGTTEQFF.

The chain couples TRBV24-1 to TRBJ1-5, with 11 bases aligning to TRBD1. This CDR3 is built from 14 residues. Germline V lookup: CDR1 KGHDR, CDR2 SFDVKD. Trimming at V came to 4 bases and at J to 6 bases, leaving 1 base not matched to a gene. CDR3 residues: CATSEGTGGQPQHF. The DNA of the CDR3 is TGTGCCACCAGTGAAGGGACAGGGGGTCAGCCCCAGCATTTT.